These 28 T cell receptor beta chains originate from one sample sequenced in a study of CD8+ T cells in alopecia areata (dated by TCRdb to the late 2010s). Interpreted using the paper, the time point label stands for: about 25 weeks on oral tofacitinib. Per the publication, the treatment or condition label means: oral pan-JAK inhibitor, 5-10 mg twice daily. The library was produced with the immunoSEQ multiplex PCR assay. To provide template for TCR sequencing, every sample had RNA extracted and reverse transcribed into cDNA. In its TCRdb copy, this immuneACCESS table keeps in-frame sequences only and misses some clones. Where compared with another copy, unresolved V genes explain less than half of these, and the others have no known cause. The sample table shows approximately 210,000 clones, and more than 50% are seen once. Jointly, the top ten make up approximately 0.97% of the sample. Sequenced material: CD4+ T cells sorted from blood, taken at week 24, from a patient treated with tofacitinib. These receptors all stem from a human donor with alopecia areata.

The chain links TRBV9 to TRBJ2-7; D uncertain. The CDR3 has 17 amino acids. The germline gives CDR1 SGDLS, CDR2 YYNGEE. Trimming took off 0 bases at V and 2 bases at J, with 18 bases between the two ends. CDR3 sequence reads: CASSVAAGQSHPYEQYF. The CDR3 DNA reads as TGTGCCAGCAGCGTAGCGGCAGGTCAATCCCACCCCTACGAGCAGTACTTC.

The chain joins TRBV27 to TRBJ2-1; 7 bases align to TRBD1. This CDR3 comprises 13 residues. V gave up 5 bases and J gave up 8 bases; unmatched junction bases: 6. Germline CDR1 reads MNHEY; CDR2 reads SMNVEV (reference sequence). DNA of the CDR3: TGTGCCAGCAGTCAACGACAGGGCCATGAGCAGTTCTTC. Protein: CASSQRQGHEQFF.

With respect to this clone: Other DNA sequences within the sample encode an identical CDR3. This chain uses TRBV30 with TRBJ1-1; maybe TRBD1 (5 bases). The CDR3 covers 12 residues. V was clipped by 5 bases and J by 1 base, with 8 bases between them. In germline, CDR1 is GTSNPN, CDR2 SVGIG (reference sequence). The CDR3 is CAWDRANTEAFF. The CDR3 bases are TGTGCCTGGGACAGAGCGAACACTGAAGCTTTCTTT.

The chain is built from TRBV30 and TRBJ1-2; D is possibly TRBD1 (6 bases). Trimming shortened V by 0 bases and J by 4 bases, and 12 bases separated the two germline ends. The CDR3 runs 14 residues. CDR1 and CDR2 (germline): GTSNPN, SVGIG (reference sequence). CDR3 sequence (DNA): TGTGCCTGGAGTGTACAGGGTAATGGCTATGGCTACACCTTC. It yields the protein CAWSVQGNGYGYTF.

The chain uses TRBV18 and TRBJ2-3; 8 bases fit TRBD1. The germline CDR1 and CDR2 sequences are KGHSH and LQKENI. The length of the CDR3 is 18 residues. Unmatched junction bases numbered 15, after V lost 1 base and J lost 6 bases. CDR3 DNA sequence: TGTGCCAGCTCACCACTCCAGGGCAGGGGGCGCGGAAGGGATACGCAGTATTTT. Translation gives CASSPLQGRGRGRDTQYF.

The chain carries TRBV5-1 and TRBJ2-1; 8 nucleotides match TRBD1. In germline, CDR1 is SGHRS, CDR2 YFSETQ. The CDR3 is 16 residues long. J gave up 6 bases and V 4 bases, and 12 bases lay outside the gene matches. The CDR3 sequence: CASSPNNRDRSNEQFF. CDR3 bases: TGCGCCAGCAGCCCCAACAACCGGGACAGGTCCAATGAGCAGTTCTTC.

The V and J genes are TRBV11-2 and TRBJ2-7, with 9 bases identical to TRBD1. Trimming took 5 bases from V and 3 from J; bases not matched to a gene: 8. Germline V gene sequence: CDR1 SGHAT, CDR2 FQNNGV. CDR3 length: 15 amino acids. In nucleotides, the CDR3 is TGTGCCAGCAGCCTAAGAATGGGACAGGGCTACGAGCAGTACTTC. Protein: CASSLRMGQGYEQYF.

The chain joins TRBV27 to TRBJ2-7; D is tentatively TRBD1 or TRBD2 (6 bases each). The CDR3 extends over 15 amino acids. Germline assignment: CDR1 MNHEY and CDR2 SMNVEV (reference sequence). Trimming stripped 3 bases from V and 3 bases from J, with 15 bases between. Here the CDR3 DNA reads TGTGCCAGCAGTTTGGGGTGGGGGGCGATCTACGAGCAGTACTTC. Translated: CASSLGWGAIYEQYF.

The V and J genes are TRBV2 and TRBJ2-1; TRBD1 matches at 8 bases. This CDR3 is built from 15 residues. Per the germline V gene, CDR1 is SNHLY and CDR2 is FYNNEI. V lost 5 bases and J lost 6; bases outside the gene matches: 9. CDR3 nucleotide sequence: TGTGCCAGCAGTTTCGACAGGGGAGGAGGCAATGAGCAGTTCTTC. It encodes CASSFDRGGGNEQFF.

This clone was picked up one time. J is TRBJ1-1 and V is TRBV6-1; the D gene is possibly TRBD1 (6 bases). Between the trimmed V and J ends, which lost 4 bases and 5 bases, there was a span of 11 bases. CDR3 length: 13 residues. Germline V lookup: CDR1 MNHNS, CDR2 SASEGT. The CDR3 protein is CASSATGKTEAFF. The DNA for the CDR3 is TGTGCCAGCAGTGCCACAGGGAAGACTGAAGCTTTCTTT.

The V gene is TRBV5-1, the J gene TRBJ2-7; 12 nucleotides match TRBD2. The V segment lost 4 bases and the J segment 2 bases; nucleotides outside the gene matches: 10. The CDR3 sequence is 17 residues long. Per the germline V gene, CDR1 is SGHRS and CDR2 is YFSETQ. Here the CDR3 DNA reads TGCGCCAGCAGCCCAACTAGCGGGGGGACAACCCCCTACGAGCAGTACTTC. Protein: CASSPTSGGTTPYEQYF.

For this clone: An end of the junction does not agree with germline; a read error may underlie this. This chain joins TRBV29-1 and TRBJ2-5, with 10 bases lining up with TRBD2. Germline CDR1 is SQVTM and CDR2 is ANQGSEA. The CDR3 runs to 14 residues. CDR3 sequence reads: CAGNSGGTGETQYF. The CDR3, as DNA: TGTGCCGGGAATAGCGGGGGGACCGGAGAGACCCAGTACTTC.

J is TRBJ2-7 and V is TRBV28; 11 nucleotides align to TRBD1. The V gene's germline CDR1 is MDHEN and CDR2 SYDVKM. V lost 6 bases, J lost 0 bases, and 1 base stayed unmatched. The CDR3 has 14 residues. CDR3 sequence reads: CASRGTGGSYEQYF. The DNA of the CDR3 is TGTGCCAGCAGGGGGACAGGGGGCTCCTACGAGCAGTACTTC.

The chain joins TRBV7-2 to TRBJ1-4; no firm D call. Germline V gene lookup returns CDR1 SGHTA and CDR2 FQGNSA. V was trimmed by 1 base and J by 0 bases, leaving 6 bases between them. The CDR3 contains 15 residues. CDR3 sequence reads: CASSLDLTTNEKLFF. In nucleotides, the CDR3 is TGTGCCAGCAGCTTAGACTTAACAACTAATGAAAAACTGTTTTTT.

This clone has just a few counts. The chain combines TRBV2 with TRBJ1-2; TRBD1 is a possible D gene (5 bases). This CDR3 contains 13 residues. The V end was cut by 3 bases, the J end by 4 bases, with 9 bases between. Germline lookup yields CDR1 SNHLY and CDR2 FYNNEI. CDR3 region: CASSETEGYGYTF. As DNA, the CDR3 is TGTGCCAGCAGTGAGACAGAAGGCTATGGCTACACCTTC.

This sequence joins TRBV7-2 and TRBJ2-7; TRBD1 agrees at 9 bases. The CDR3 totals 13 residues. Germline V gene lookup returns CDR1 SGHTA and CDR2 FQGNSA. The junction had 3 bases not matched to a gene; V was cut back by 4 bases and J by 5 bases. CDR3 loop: CASSSRTGDEQYF. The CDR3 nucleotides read TGTGCCAGCAGCTCACGGACAGGGGACGAGCAGTACTTC.

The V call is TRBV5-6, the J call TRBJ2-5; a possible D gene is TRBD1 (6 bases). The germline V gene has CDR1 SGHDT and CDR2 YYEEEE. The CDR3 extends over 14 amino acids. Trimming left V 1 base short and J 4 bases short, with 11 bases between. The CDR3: CASSLRQGSETQYF. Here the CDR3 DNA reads TGTGCCAGCAGCTTGCGGCAGGGGTCAGAGACCCAGTACTTC.

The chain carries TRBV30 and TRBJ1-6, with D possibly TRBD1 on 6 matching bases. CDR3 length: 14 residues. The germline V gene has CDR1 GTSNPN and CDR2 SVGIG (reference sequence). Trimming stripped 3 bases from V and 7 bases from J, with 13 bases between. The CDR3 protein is CAWRGLDRNSPLHF. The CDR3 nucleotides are TGTGCCTGGAGGGGCTTGGACAGAAATTCACCCCTCCACTTT. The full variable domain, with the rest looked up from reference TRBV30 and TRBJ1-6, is SQTIHQWPATLVQPVGSPLSLECTVEGTSNPNLYWYRQAAGRGLQLLFYSVGIGQISSEVPQNLSASRPQDRQFILSSKKLLLSDSGFYLCAWRGLDRNSPLHFGNGTRLTVT.

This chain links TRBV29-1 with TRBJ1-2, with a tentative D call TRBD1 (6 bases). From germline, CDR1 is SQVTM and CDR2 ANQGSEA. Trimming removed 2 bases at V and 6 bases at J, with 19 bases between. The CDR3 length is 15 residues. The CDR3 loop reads CSVERAGDGSDGYTF. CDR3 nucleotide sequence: TGCAGCGTTGAACGTGCAGGGGATGGGTCGGATGGCTACACCTTC.

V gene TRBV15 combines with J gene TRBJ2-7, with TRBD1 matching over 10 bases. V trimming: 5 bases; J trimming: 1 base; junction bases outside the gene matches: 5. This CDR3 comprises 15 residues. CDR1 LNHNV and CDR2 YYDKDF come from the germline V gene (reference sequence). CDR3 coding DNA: TGTGCCACCAGCCTTGACAGGGGGCCATCCTACGAGCAGTACTTC. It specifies CATSLDRGPSYEQYF.

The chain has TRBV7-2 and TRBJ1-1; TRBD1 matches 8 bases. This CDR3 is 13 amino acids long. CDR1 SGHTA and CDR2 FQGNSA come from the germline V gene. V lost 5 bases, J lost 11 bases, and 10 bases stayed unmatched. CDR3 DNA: TGTGCCAGCAGCCCGGCGCAGGGGGCGCGGGCTTTCTTT. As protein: CASSPAQGARAFF.

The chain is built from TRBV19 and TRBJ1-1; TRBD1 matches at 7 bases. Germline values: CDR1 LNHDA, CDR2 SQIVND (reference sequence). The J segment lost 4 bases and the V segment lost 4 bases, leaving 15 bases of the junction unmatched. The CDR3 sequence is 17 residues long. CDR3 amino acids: CASSTPRDSRLGTEAFF. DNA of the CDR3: TGTGCCAGTAGTACCCCTCGGGACAGCCGCTTGGGCACTGAAGCTTTCTTT.

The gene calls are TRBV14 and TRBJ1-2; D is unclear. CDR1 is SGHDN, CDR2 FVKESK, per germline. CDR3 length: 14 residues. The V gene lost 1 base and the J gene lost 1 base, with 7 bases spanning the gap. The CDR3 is CASSQVENNYGYTF. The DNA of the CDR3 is TGTGCCAGCAGCCAAGTCGAGAATAACTATGGCTACACCTTC.

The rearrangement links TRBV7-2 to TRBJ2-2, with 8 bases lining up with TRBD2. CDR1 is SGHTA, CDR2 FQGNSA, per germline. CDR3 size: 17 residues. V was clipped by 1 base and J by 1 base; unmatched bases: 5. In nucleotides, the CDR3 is TGTGCCAGCAGCTTAGATGGGCTAGCGGGGAACACCGGGGAGCTGTTTTTT. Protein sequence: CASSLDGLAGNTGELFF.

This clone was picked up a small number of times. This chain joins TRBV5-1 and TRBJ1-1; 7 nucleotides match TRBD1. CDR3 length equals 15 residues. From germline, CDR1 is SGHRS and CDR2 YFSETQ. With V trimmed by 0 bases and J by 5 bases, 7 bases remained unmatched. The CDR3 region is CASSLGQGLMTEAFF. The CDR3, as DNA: TGCGCCAGCAGCTTGGGACAGGGTCTTATGACTGAAGCTTTCTTT.

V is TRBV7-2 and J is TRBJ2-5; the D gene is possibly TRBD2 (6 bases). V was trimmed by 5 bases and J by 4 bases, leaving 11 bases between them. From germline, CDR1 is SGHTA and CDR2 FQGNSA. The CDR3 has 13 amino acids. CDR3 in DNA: TGTGCCAGCAGCCGCCGGGGGAGAGAGACCCAGTACTTC. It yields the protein CASSRRGRETQYF.

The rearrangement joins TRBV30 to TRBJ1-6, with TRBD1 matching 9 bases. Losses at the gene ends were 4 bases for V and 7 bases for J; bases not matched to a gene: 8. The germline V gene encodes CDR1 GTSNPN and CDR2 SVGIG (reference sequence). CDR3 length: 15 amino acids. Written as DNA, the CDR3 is TGTGCCTGGACCAACCGGGACAGGGAAAATTCACCCCTCCACTTT. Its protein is CAWTNRDRENSPLHF.

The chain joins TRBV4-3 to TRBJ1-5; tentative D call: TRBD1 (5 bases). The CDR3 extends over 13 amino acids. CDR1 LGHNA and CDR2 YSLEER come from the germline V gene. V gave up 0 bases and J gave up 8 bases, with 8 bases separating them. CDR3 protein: CASSQDRGEPQHF. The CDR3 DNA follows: TGCGCCAGCAGCCAAGATAGGGGCGAGCCCCAGCATTTT.